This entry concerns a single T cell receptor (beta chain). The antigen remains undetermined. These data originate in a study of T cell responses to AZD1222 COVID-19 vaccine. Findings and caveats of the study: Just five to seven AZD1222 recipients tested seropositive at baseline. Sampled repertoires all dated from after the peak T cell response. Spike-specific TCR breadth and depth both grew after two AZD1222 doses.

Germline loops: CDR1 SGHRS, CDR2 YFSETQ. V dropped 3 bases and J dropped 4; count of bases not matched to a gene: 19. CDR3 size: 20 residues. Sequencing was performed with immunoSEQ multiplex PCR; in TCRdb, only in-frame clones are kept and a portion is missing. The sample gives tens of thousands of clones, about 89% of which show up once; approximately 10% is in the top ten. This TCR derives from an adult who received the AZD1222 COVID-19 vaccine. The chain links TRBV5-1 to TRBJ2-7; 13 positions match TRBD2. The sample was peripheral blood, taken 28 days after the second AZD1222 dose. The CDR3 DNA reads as TGCGCCAGCAGCTCTCACTTAGGACTAGCGGGAGCACGGTTCTATTACGAGCAGTACTTC. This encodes CASSSHLGLAGARFYYEQYF.